A single sample gave rise to the 31 T cell receptor beta chains below, sequenced in a study of T cell responses to AZD1222 COVID-19 vaccine. Some clones are missing from TCRdb's copy, which holds only in-frame ones; the method was immunoSEQ multiplex PCR. The table includes about 160,000 clones, around nine tenths detected once. This sample comprised peripheral blood, obtained on day 0 of AZD1222 vaccination. These receptors all come from an adult in good health.

The V gene is TRBV5-1, the J gene TRBJ2-2; weak D call: TRBD2 (6 bases). The V end lost 6 bases, the J end lost 6 bases, and 18 bases lay between the germline ends. The CDR3 is 15 amino acids. Germline assignment: CDR1 SGHRS and CDR2 YFSETQ. CDR3 bases: TGCGCCAGCACTAAGCTGGAGGGTGCAGCCGGGGAGCTGTTTTTT. This sequence encodes CASTKLEGAAGELFF.

The chain carries TRBV7-3 and TRBJ1-2; weak D call: TRBD1 (6 bases). V lost 5 bases and J lost 8, with 18 bases in between. Germline V gene data show CDR1 as SGHTA and CDR2 as FQGTGA. This CDR3 is 14 amino acids long. CDR3 loop: CASSPGGAGVGYTF. DNA of the CDR3: TGTGCCAGCAGCCCCGGAGGGGCAGGGGTCGGCTACACCTTC.

The V call is TRBV9, the J call TRBJ2-1; D call uncertain. The CDR3 consists of 13 residues. Germline V gene lookup returns CDR1 SGDLS and CDR2 YYNGEE. Trimming shortened V by 2 bases and J by 2 bases, and 5 bases separated the two germline ends. The CDR3 DNA reads TGTGCCAGCAGCGTTACTCCCTACAATGAGCAGTTCTTC. As protein: CASSVTPYNEQFF.

J is TRBJ2-7 and V is TRBV12-3 or TRBV12-4; D is possibly TRBD1 (5 bases). This CDR3 is built from 12 residues. V was cut by 2 bases and J by 4 bases, with 6 bases left in between. CDR3 nucleotides: TGTGCCAGCAGTTTAAGGGGTTACGAGCAGTACTTC. This translates into CASSLRGYEQYF.

The chain is built from TRBV28 and TRBJ1-1, with D tentatively TRBD1 (5 bases). This CDR3 comprises 14 residues. With 7 bases removed from V and 5 bases from J, the gap between germline ends came to 17 bases. Per germline, CDR1 MDHEN and CDR2 SYDVKM. The DNA for the CDR3 is TGTGCCAGCACCTTTAGTTGGGGGGGGACTGAAGCTTTCTTT. The encoded protein is CASTFSWGGTEAFF.

The V gene is TRBV7-2, the J gene TRBJ2-3; tentative D call: TRBD2 (6 bases). The length of the CDR3 is 16 residues. Trimming left V 1 base short and J 4 bases short, with 15 bases between. Germline V gives CDR1 SGHTA, CDR2 FQGNSA. The DNA of the CDR3 is TGTGCCAGCAGCTTAGATCAGGGAGGCGAAGCAGATACGCAGTATTTT. This sequence encodes CASSLDQGGEADTQYF.

Worth noting for this clone: Other DNA variants within this sample encode the same CDR3. The chain couples TRBV28 to TRBJ2-3; D not certain. Germline CDR1 and CDR2: MDHEN and SYDVKM. The CDR3 contains 11 residues. V lost 3 bases and J lost 2, with 0 bases in between. The CDR3 region is CASSFTDTQYF. DNA for the CDR3: TGTGCCAGCAGTTTCACAGATACGCAGTATTTT. The whole variable domain, filled in from reference TRBV28 and TRBJ2-3, reads DVKVTQSSRYLVKRTGEKVFLECVQDMDHENMFWYRQDPGLGLRLIYFSYDVKMKEKGDIPEGYSVSREKKERFSLILESASTNQTSMYLCASSFTDTQYFGPGTRLTVL.

Notes on this clone: The junction departs from germline at one end; a sequencing error may be responsible. DNA for the CDR3: TGTGCTAGCAGCTTCGCCGAGACAGCCCTTATAACCTACGAGCAGTACTTC. It translates to CASSFAETALITYEQYF. This chain connects TRBV7-7 to TRBJ2-7; D perhaps matches TRBD1 (5 bases). The CDR3 is 17 amino acids. The germline V gene has CDR1 SSHAT and CDR2 FNYEAQ (reference sequence).

The J gene is TRBJ2-5, the V gene TRBV11-2; 13 bases agree with TRBD2. The CDR3 runs to 17 residues. In germline, CDR1 is SGHAT, CDR2 FQNNGV. The junction had 4 bases not matched to a gene; V was cut back by 1 base and J by 2 bases. The CDR3 sequence is CASSLGGLAGDQETQYF. The CDR3, as DNA: TGTGCCAGCAGCTTAGGAGGACTAGCGGGGGATCAAGAGACCCAGTACTTC.

The CDR3, as DNA: TGTGCCAGCAGCTCTCAGACAGGGTCGGCAGATACGCAGTATTTT. This gives the protein CASSSQTGSADTQYF. The chain combines TRBV7-2 with TRBJ2-3; TRBD1 matches 7 bases. With 4 bases clipped from V and 4 bases from J, the junction kept 8 bases outside the gene matches. Germline lookup yields CDR1 SGHTA and CDR2 FQGNSA. The CDR3 loop spans 15 amino acids.

This clone was observed a few times. The chain recombines TRBV27 with TRBJ1-1; 9 bases align to TRBD1. Germline V gives CDR1 MNHEY, CDR2 SMNVEV (reference sequence). The trim removed 8 bases at V and 4 bases at J, leaving 8 bases unmatched. This CDR3 is 14 amino acids long. CDR3 DNA: TGTGCCAGCGGGCGGACAGGGGTGGGCACTGAAGCTTTCTTT. This codes for CASGRTGVGTEAFF.

The V and J genes are TRBV11-3 and TRBJ1-6, with 8 bases identical to TRBD1. This CDR3 comprises 14 residues. The germline V gene encodes CDR1 SGHNT and CDR2 YENEEA. V trimming: 5 bases; J trimming: 9 bases; junction bases outside the gene matches: 6. The CDR3 protein is CASSLGQGGSPLHF. The CDR3 DNA reads TGTGCCAGCAGCCTAGGACAGGGTGGTTCACCCCTCCACTTT.

The table lists this clone with a count of one. The rearrangement joins TRBV6-5 to TRBJ1-2; 9 bases agree with TRBD1. Trimming removed 0 bases from V and 4 bases from J; junction bases left unmatched: 6. The CDR3 runs 16 residues. Germline loops: CDR1 MNHEY, CDR2 SVGAGI. CDR3 sequence: CASSYSLQGAFYGYTF. The DNA for the CDR3 is TGTGCCAGCAGTTACTCTTTACAGGGGGCCTTCTATGGCTACACCTTC.

V gene TRBV27 combines with J gene TRBJ1-2; D perhaps matches TRBD1 (6 bases). Germline V lookup: CDR1 MNHEY, CDR2 SMNVEV (reference sequence). CDR3 length: 15 amino acids. Trimming took off 4 bases at V and 4 bases at J, with 16 bases between the two ends. The CDR3 DNA is TGTGCCAGCAGTTCCTCCGGCGGGGGCGGCTATGGCTACACCTTC. It translates to CASSSSGGGGYGYTF.

This chain joins TRBV19 and TRBJ2-3, with a possible D match to TRBD2 (6 bases). With 8 bases removed from V and 1 base from J, the gap between germline ends came to 13 bases. Germline V lookup: CDR1 LNHDA, CDR2 SQIVND (reference sequence). CDR3 length equals 14 residues. This CDR3 reads CASAWDWRTDTQYF. CDR3 DNA sequence: TGTGCCAGTGCCTGGGACTGGCGCACAGATACGCAGTATTTT.

This rearrangement joins TRBV19 to TRBJ2-6; D remains unclear. CDR3 length: 16 residues. Germline CDR1 and CDR2: LNHDA and SQIVND (reference sequence). V dropped 4 bases and J dropped 0 bases, with 10 bases sitting between them. CDR3 DNA: TGTGCCAGTAGTAAGGGCAGAAGCTCTGGGGCCAACGTCCTGACTTTC. It specifies CASSKGRSSGANVLTF.

The chain links TRBV30 to TRBJ1-1; D is ambiguous. Germline-derived CDR1 and CDR2 are GTSNPN and SVGIG (reference sequence). The CDR3 has 14 residues. V was cut by 2 bases and J by 4 bases, with 14 bases left in between. The CDR3 sequence is CAWSLAGFGTEAFF. The CDR3 coding sequence is TGTGCCTGGAGTTTGGCCGGGTTTGGCACTGAAGCTTTCTTT.

CDR3 bases: TGTGCCAGCAGCTCCCTTTCTAGCGGTTCCTACGAGCAGTACTTC. This encodes CASSSLSSGSYEQYF. The rearrangement uses TRBV3-1 (or the pseudogene TRBV3-2) and TRBJ2-7; TRBD2 aligns across 7 bases. The V gene's germline CDR1 is LGHDT and CDR2 YNNKEL (reference sequence). The length of the CDR3 is 15 residues. The V segment lost 5 bases and the J segment 1 base; nucleotides outside the gene matches: 8.

The V call is TRBV7-2, the J call TRBJ1-4; the match to TRBD1 covers 8 bases. From germline, CDR1 is SGHTA and CDR2 FQGNSA. The CDR3 length is 15 residues. J lost 6 bases, V lost 4 bases, and 7 bases had no gene match. In nucleotides, the CDR3 is TGTGCCAGCAGCTCCGGACAGGGAGGGTATGAAAAACTGTTTTTT. This codes for CASSSGQGGYEKLFF.

This clone has a handful of counts. V is TRBV11-3 and J is TRBJ1-1, with 11 bases aligning to TRBD1. J lost 13 bases, V lost 5 bases, and 6 bases had no gene match. This CDR3 spans 12 amino acids. Germline V CDR1 and CDR2: SGHNT, YENEEA. Here the CDR3 reads CASSPRTGGDFF. In DNA form, the CDR3 reads TGTGCCAGCAGCCCCCGGACAGGGGGCGATTTCTTT.

The chain uses TRBV9 and TRBJ1-6, with D possibly TRBD1 on 6 matching bases. This CDR3 is built from 16 residues. The germline gives CDR1 SGDLS, CDR2 YYNGEE. The V end was cut by 0 bases, the J end by 6 bases, with 13 bases between. In DNA form, the CDR3 reads TGTGCCAGCAGCGTAGGGGGACACTTAATTAATTCACCCCTCCACTTT. Amino acids: CASSVGGHLINSPLHF.

The chain carries TRBV11-1 and TRBJ1-1; no clear D gene. CDR3 length equals 14 residues. Trimming cost V 4 bases and J 3 bases, with 12 bases left between them. CDR1 SGHAT and CDR2 FQDESV come from the germline V gene (reference sequence). Here the CDR3 DNA reads TGTGCCAGCAGCTACCGAACAAGTTACACTGAAGCTTTCTTT. Translating gives CASSYRTSYTEAFF.

The chain uses TRBV12-3 or TRBV12-4 and TRBJ1-2; D ambiguous. Between the trimmed V and J ends, which lost 6 bases and 10 bases, there was a span of 12 bases. The CDR3 consists of 11 residues. CDR3 nucleotide sequence: TGTGCCAGCAGCCGTGACACGCCCTACACCTTC. Its protein product is CASSRDTPYTF.

The genes are TRBV30 and TRBJ1-1; the D gene is possibly TRBD1 (5 bases). The CDR3 spans 11 residues. Looked up from germline, CDR1 is GTSNPN and CDR2 is SVGIG (reference sequence). V was pared by 3 bases and J by 6 bases, with 8 bases between. The CDR3 region is CAWSGGAEAFF. The DNA for the CDR3 is TGTGCCTGGAGCGGGGGGGCTGAAGCTTTCTTT.

This chain joins TRBV28 and TRBJ2-1; perhaps TRBD2 as D (7 bases). Germline V gene sequence: CDR1 MDHEN, CDR2 SYDVKM. The CDR3 spans 16 residues. V lost 3 bases to trimming and J lost 4 bases, with 16 bases between them. CDR3: CASSFVGGGGYNEQFF. DNA for the CDR3: TGTGCCAGCAGTTTCGTTGGCGGGGGCGGTTACAATGAGCAGTTCTTC.

The chain employs TRBV7-9 and TRBJ1-3; tentative D call: TRBD1 (6 bases). Trimming stripped 5 bases from V and 0 bases from J, with 11 bases between. The germline V gene has CDR1 SEHNR and CDR2 FQNEAQ (reference sequence). CDR3 length: 15 residues. DNA for the CDR3: TGTGCCAGCAGCCACCGGACAGTCTCTGGAAACACCATATATTTT. It translates to CASSHRTVSGNTIYF. Full variable domain (missing parts from reference TRBV7-9 and TRBJ1-3): DTGVSQNPRHKITKRGQNVTFRCDPISEHNRLYWYRQTLGQGPEFLTYFQNEAQLEKSRLLSDRFSAERPKGSFSTLEIQRTEQGDSAMYLCASSHRTVSGNTIYFGEGSWLTVV.

The rearrangement uses TRBV14 and TRBJ1-2, with TRBD1 identical over 7 bases. V gave up 2 bases and J gave up 3 bases; unmatched junction bases: 6. The CDR3 has 15 residues. Germline V lookup: CDR1 SGHDN, CDR2 FVKESK. CDR3 amino acids: CASSQSGGEHYGYTF. CDR3 nucleotides: TGTGCCAGCAGCCAATCAGGGGGGGAGCACTATGGCTACACCTTC.

The genes are TRBV7-9 and TRBJ1-5; the D gene is possibly TRBD1 (5 bases). This CDR3 has 18 amino acids. The germline V and J ends were trimmed by 1 base and 1 base, with 17 bases remaining between them. The germline CDR1 and CDR2 sequences are SEHNR and FQNEAQ (reference sequence). CDR3 DNA sequence: TGTGCCAGCAGCTTAGGGGGACGGGGAACAGAAAGCAATCAGCCCCAGCATTTT. Its protein is CASSLGGRGTESNQPQHF.

The rearrangement links TRBV27 to TRBJ1-2; D is unresolved. The CDR3 is 13 amino acids. Trimming took 4 bases from V and 4 from J, leaving 10 bases between them. Germline V CDR1 and CDR2: MNHEY, SMNVEV (reference sequence). The CDR3 spells CASSSYYIYGYTF. The CDR3 nucleotides are TGTGCCAGCAGTTCTTATTACATCTATGGCTACACCTTC.

This chain's CDR3 is CASSSPGLSYGYTF. The CDR3, as DNA: TGTGCCAGCAGCAGCCCGGGACTCTCGTATGGCTACACCTTC. This chain links TRBV21-1 with TRBJ1-2. TRBV21-1 represents a pseudogene. This CDR3 spans 14 amino acids.

The rearrangement uses TRBV27 and TRBJ1-2; unclear D gene. Germline CDR1 is MNHEY and CDR2 is SMNVEV (reference sequence). Trimming took off 7 bases at V and 7 bases at J, with 19 bases between the two ends. The CDR3 loop spans 14 amino acids. The CDR3 region is CASTDMGSRFGYTF. DNA of the CDR3: TGTGCCAGCACCGATATGGGGAGCCGCTTTGGCTACACCTTC.